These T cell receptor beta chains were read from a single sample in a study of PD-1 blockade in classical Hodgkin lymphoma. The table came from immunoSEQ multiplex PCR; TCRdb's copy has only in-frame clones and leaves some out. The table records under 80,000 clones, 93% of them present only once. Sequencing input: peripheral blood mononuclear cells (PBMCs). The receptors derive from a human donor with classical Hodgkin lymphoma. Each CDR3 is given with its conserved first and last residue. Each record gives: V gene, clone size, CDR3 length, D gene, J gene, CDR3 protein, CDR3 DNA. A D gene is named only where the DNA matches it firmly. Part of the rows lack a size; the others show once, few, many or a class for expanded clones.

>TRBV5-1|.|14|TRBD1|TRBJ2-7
CASSFRDSTYEQYF
TGCGCCAGCAGCTTCCGGGACAGTACCTACGAGCAGTACTTC
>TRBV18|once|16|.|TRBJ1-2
CASSPQGQVANYGYTF
TGTGCCAGCTCACCTCAGGGGCAGGTGGCGAACTATGGCTACACCTTC
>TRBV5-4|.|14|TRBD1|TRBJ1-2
CASSNKGANYGYTF
TGTGCCAGCAGCAATAAGGGGGCAAACTATGGCTACACCTTC
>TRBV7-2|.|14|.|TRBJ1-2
CASSLDRANYGYTF
TGTGCCAGCAGCTTAGATAGGGCTAACTATGGCTACACCTTC
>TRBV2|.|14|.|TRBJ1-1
CASSLQVLHTEAFF
TGTGCCAGCAGTTTACAGGTCCTCCACACTGAAGCTTTCTTT
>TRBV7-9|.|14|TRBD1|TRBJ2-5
CASSSETGQETQYF
TGTGCCAGCAGCTCTGAGACAGGGCAAGAGACCCAGTACTTC
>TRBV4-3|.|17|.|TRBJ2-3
CASSQAVSQGHTDTQYF
TGCGCCAGCAGCCAAGCGGTTAGTCAGGGCCACACAGATACGCAGTATTTT
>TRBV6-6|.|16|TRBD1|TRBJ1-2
CASSAPAGQGWYGYTF
TGTGCCAGCAGTGCCCCCGCGGGACAGGGATGGTATGGCTACACCTTC
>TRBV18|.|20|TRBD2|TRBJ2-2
CASSQRAGTSGGLNTGELFF
TGTGCCAGCTCACAGAGAGCCGGGACTAGCGGGGGACTGAACACCGGGGAGCTGTTTTTT
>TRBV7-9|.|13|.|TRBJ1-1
CASSLGELTEAFF
TGTGCCAGCAGCTTAGGTGAGCTCACTGAAGCTTTCTTT
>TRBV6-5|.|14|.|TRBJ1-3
CASSITGSGNTIYF
TGTGCCAGCTCTATTACGGGGTCTGGAAACACCATATATTTT
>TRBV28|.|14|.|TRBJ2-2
CASRGQINTGELFF
TGTGCCAGCAGAGGACAGATAAACACCGGGGAGCTGTTTTTT
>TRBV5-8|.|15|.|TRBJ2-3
CASSLGGVLPDTQYF
TGTGCCAGCAGCTTAGGAGGGGTCCTCCCAGATACGCAGTATTTT
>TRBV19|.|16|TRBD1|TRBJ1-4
CASSIGIGGGDEKLFF
TGTGCCAGTAGTATCGGGATAGGGGGCGGCGATGAAAAACTGTTTTTT
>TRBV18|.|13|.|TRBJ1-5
CASSPEQDQPQHF
TGTGCCAGCTCACCTGAACAGGATCAGCCCCAGCATTTT
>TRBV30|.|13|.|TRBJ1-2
CAWRRGSNYGYTF
TGTGCCTGGAGGCGGGGTAGTAACTATGGCTACACCTTC
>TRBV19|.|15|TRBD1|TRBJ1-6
CASSAAGGASSPLHF
TGTGCCAGTAGTGCGGCAGGGGGCGCATCTTCACCCCTCCACTTT
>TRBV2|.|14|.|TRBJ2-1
CASREANWENEQFF
TGTGCCAGCAGAGAAGCGAATTGGGAGAATGAGCAGTTCTTC
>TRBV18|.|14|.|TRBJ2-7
CASSRDRNSYEQYF
TGTGCCAGCTCGAGAGACAGGAACTCATACGAGCAGTACTTC
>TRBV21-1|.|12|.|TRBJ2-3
CASSKGLDTQYF
TGTGCCAGCAGCAAGGGCCTAGATACGCAGTATTTT
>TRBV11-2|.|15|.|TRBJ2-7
CASSLDRGPPYEQYF
TGTGCCAGCAGCCTAGATCGGGGCCCACCATACGAGCAGTACTTC
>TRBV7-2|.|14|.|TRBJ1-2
CASSSHGGLYGYTF
TGTGCCAGCAGCTCCCACGGGGGCCTATATGGCTACACCTTC
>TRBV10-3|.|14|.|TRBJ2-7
CAIRELGSSYEQYF
TGTGCCATCAGAGAACTCGGGAGCTCCTACGAGCAGTACTTC
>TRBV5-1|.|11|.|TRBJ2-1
CASSPDNEQFF
TGCGCCAGCAGCCCGGACAATGAGCAGTTCTTC
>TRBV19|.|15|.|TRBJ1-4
CASSIAGGATEKLFF
TGTGCCAGTAGTATAGCCGGGGGCGCAACCGAAAAACTGTTTTTT
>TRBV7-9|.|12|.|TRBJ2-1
CASSPGGARQFF
TGTGCCAGCAGCCCCGGGGGCGCGAGGCAGTTCTTC
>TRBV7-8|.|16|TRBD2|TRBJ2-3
CASSSLTSASTDTQYF
TGTGCCAGCAGCTCTCTCACTAGCGCATCCACAGATACGCAGTATTTT
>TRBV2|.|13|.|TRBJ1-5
CASSEQGEQPQHF
TGTGCCAGCAGTGAGCAAGGGGAGCAGCCCCAGCATTTT
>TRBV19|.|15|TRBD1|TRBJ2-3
CAVKRTGPNTDTQYF
TGTGCCGTAAAAAGGACAGGGCCAAACACAGATACGCAGTATTTT
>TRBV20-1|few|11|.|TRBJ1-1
CSASDNTEAFF
TGCAGTGCTTCCGATAACACTGAAGCTTTCTTT
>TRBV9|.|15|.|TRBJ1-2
CASSSDGQSNYGYTF
TGTGCCAGCAGCTCCGACGGACAGTCTAACTATGGCTACACCTTC
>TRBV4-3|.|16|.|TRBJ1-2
CASSQDGQEANYGYTF
TGCGCCAGCAGCCAAGATGGCCAAGAGGCCAACTATGGCTACACCTTC
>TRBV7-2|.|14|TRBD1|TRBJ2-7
CASRRDRVDYEQYF
TGTGCCAGCAGAAGAGACAGGGTGGACTACGAGCAGTACTTC
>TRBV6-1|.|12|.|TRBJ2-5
CASSESGGSQYF
TGTGCCAGCAGTGAAAGTGGTGGGTCCCAGTACTTC
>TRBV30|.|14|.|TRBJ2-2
CAWRMTTNTGELFF
TGTGCCTGGAGAATGACTACGAACACCGGGGAGCTGTTTTTT
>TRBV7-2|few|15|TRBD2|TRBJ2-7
CASSLGQGGSYEQYF
TGTGCCAGCAGCTTAGGGCAGGGAGGGTCCTACGAGCAGTACTTC
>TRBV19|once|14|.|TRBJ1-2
CASSITAQAGGYTF
TGTGCCAGTAGTATAACGGCACAGGCGGGTGGCTACACCTTC
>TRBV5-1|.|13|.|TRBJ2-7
CASTRDGPYEQYF
TGCGCCAGCACTAGGGACGGACCCTACGAGCAGTACTTC
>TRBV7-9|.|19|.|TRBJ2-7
CASSLARSGGTSASYEQYF
TGTGCCAGCAGCTTAGCGAGGAGCGGTGGGACATCCGCCTCCTACGAGCAGTACTTC
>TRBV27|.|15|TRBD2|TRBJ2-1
CASGPSGSAYNEQFF
TGTGCCAGCGGGCCTAGCGGGAGCGCGTACAATGAGCAGTTCTTC
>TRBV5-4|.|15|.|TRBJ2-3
CASSLLAGLTDTQYF
TGTGCCAGCAGCTTACTGGCGGGCCTCACAGATACGCAGTATTTT
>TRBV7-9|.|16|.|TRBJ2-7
CASSPPGQGGNFEQYF
TGTGCCAGCAGCCCGCCAGGACAAGGGGGAAACTTTGAGCAGTACTTC
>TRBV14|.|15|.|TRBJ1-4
CASSQGVPGDEKLFF
TGTGCCAGCAGCCAAGGGGTCCCGGGTGATGAAAAACTGTTTTTT
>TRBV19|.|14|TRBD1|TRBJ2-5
CASSMIGQGETQYF
TGTGCCAGTAGTATGATCGGACAGGGAGAGACCCAGTACTTC
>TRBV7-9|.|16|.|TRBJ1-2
CASSLGVQGGGYGYTF
TGTGCCAGCAGCTTAGGTGTCCAGGGAGGAGGCTATGGCTACACCTTC
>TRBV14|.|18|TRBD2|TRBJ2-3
CASSRSGTSGSKADTQYF
TGTGCCAGCAGCCGCTCCGGGACTAGCGGGAGCAAAGCAGATACGCAGTATTTT
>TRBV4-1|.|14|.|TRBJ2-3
CASSPDSSTDTQYF
TGCGCCAGCAGCCCGGACAGCTCGACAGATACGCAGTATTTT
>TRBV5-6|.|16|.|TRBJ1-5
CASSPRGGPANQPQHF
TGTGCCAGCAGCCCGAGGGGGGGTCCCGCAAATCAGCCCCAGCATTTT
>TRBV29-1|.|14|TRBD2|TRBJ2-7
CSVDSGLGPSEQYF
TGCAGCGTTGACTCGGGACTAGGCCCATCCGAGCAGTACTTC
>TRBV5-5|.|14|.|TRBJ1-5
CASSLAGASQPQHF
TGTGCCAGCAGCTTGGCCGGGGCGAGTCAGCCCCAGCATTTT
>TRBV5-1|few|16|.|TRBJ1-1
CASKLLGADFGTEAFF
TGCGCCAGCAAACTTTTGGGGGCGGATTTCGGCACTGAAGCTTTCTTT
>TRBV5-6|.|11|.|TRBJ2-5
CASSSQETQYF
TGTGCCAGCAGCTCTCAAGAGACCCAGTACTTC
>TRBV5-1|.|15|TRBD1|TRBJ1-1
CASSLGQGMNTEAFF
TGCGCCAGCAGCCTAGGACAGGGTATGAACACTGAAGCTTTCTTT
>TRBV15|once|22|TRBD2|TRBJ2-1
CATSRDARGTSGRAALVHEQFF
TGTGCCACCAGCAGAGATGCCCGGGGGACTAGCGGGAGGGCCGCGTTGGTCCATGAGCAGTTCTTC
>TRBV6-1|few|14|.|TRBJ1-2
CASRRDSGGYGYTF
TGTGCCAGCAGGAGGGACTCTGGCGGCTATGGCTACACCTTC
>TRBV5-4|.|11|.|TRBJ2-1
CASSRDYEQFF
TGTGCCAGCAGCCGGGACTATGAGCAGTTCTTC
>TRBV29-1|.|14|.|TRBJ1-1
CSAAQSGGNTEAFF
TGCAGCGCAGCCCAATCCGGGGGTAACACTGAAGCTTTCTTT
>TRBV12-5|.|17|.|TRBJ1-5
CASGLALVGAGNQPQHF
TGTGCTAGTGGTTTGGCCCTCGTAGGGGCCGGGAATCAGCCCCAGCATTTT
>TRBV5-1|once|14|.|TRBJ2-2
CASSWGDGTGELFF
TGCGCCAGCAGCTGGGGTGATGGCACCGGGGAGCTGTTTTTT
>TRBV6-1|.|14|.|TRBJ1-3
CASSFRGNGNTIYF
TGTGCCAGCAGTTTCAGGGGAAACGGAAACACCATATATTTT